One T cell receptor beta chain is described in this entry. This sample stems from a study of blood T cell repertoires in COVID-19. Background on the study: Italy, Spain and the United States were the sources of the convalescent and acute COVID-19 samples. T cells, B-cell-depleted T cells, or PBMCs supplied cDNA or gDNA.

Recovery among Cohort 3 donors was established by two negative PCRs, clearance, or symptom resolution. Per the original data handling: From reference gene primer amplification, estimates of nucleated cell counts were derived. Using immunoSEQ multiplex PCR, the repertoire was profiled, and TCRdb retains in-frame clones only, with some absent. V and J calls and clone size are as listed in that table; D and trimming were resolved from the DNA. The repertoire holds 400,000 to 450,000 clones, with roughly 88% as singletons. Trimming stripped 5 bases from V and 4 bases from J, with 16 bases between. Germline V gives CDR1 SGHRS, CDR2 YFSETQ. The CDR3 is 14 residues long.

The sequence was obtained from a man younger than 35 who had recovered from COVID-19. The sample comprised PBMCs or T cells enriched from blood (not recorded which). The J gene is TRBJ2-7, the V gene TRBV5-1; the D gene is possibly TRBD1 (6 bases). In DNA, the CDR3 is TGCGCCAGCAGTCCCGGACAGTACAGATACGAGCAGTACTTC. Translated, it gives CASSPGQYRYEQYF. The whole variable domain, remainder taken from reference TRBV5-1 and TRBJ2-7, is KAGVTQTPRYLIKTRGQQVTLSCSPISGHRSVSWYQQTPGQGLQFLFEYFSETQRNKGNFPGRFSGRQFSNSRSEMNVSTLELGDSALYLCASSPGQYRYEQYFGPGTRLTVT.